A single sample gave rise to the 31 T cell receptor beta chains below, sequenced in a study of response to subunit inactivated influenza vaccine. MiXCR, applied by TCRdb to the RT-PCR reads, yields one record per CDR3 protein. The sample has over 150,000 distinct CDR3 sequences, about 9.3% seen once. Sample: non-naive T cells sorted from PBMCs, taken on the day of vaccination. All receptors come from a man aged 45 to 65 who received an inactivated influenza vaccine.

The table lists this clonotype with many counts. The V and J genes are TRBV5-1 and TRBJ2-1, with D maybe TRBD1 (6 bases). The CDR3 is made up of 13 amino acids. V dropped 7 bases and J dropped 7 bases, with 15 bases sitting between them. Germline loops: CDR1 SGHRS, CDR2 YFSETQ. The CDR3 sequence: CASANRRGNEQFF. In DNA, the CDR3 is TGCGCCAGCGCCAACCGAAGGGGGAATGAGCAGTTCTTC. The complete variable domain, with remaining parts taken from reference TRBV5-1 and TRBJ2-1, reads KAGVTQTPRYLIKTRGQQVTLSCSPISGHRSVSWYQQTPGQGLQFLFEYFSETQRNKGNFPGRFSGRQFSNSRSEMNVSTLELGDSALYLCASANRRGNEQFFGPGTRLTVL.

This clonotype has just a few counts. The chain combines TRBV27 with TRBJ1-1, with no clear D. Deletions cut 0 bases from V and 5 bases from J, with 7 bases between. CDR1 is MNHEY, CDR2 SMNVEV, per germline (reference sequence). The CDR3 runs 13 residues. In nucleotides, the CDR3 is TGTGCCAGCAGTTTATCAGTAGGGACTGAAGCTTTCTTT. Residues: CASSLSVGTEAFF.

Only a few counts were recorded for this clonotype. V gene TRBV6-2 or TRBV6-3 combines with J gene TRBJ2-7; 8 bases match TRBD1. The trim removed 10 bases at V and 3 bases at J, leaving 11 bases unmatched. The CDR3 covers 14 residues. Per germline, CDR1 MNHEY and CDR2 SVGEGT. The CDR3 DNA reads TGTGCCACATCTCTCGACAGGGGTCTCTACGAGCAGTACTTC. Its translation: CATSLDRGLYEQYF.

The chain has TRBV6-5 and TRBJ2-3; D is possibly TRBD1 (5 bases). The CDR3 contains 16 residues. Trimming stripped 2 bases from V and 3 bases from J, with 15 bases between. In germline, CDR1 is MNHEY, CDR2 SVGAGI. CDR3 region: CASSYVAGLRTDTQYF. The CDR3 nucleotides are TGTGCCAGCAGTTACGTGGCAGGGCTTAGGACAGATACGCAGTATTTT.

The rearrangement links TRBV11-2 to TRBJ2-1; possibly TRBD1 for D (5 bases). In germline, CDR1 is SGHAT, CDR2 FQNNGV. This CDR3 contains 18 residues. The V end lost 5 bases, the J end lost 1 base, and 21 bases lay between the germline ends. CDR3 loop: CASSGAISRVGSYNEQFF. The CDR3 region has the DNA TGTGCCAGCAGCGGGGCCATTTCTAGAGTGGGATCCTACAATGAGCAGTTCTTC.

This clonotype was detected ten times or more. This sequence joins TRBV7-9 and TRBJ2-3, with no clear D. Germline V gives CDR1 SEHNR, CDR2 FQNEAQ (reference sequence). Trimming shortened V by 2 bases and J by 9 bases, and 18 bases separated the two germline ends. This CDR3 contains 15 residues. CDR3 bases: TGTGCCAGCAGCTTACCCTTTCGACTTGGCTCAACGCAGTATTTT. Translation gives CASSLPFRLGSTQYF.

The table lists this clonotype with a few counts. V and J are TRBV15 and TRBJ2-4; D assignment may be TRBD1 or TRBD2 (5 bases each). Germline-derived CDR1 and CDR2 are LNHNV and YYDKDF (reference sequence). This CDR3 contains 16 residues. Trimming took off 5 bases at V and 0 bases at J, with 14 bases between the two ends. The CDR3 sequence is CATSGGPGIAKNIQYF. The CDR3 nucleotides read TGTGCCACCAGCGGGGGTCCGGGAATAGCCAAAAACATTCAGTACTTC.

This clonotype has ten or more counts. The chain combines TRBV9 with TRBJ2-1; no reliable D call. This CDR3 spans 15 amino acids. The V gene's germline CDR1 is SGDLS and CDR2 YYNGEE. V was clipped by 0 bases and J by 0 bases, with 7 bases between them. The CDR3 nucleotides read TGTGCCAGCAGCGTAGTTTTAGCCTCCTACAATGAGCAGTTCTTC. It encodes CASSVVLASYNEQFF.

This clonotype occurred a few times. The DNA of the CDR3 is TGTGCCAGCAGTTACGACCGGGGGCCCCGGGGGCAGTTCTTC. Its translation is CASSYDRGPRGQFF. This chain joins TRBV6-5 and TRBJ2-1; the D gene could be TRBD1 or TRBD2 (6 bases each). The CDR3 has 14 residues. The V gene's germline CDR1 is MNHEY and CDR2 SVGAGI. The germline V and J ends were trimmed by 2 bases and 12 bases, with 17 bases remaining between them.

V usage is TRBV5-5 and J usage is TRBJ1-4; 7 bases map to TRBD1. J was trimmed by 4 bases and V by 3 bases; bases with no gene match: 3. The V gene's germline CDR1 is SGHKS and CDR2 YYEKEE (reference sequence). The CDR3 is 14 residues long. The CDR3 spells CASSWGQLNEKLFF. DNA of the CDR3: TGTGCCAGCAGCTGGGGACAGCTTAATGAAAAACTGTTTTTT.

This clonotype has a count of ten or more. The CDR3 nucleotides are TGCGCCAGCAGCCAACACCTAGCGGGGGTTGGTGCCGGGGAGCTGTTTTTT. It encodes CASSQHLAGVGAGELFF. The chain links TRBV4-3 to TRBJ2-2; 10 bases match TRBD2. The V and J ends lost 2 bases and 6 bases, in that order; junction bases with no gene match: 9. This CDR3 is 17 amino acids long. Germline CDR1 reads LGHNA; CDR2 reads YSLEER.

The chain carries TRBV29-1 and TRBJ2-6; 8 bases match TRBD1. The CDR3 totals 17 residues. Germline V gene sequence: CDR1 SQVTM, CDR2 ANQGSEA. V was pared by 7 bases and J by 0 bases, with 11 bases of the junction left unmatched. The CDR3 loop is CSASARGRGSGANVLTF. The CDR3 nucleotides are TGCAGCGCCAGTGCCAGGGGGCGCGGCTCTGGGGCCAACGTCCTGACTTTC.

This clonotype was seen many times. In DNA, the CDR3 is TGTGCCAGCAGTTTTTGGCAGACTGCAGTCTCTGGGGCCAACGTCCTGACTTTC. Amino acid sequence: CASSFWQTAVSGANVLTF. V and J are TRBV28 and TRBJ2-6; no clear D. Trimming shortened V by 3 bases and J by 0 bases, and 15 bases separated the two germline ends. This CDR3 comprises 18 residues. Germline CDR1 is MDHEN and CDR2 is SYDVKM.

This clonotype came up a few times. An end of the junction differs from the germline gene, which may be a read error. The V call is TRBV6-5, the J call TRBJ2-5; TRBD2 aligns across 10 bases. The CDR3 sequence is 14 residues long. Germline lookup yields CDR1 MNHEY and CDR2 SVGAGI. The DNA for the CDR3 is TGTGCCAGCAGTGACTCTGGCCTAGCGGGAGTCCAGTACTTC. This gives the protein CASSDSGLAGVQYF.

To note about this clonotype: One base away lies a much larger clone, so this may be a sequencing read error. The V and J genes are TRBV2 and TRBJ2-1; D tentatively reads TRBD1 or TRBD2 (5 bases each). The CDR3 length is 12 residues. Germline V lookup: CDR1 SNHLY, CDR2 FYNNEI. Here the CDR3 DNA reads TGTGCCATCAGTGTTGGGGGTGATGAGCAGTTCTTC. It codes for CAISVGGDEQFF.

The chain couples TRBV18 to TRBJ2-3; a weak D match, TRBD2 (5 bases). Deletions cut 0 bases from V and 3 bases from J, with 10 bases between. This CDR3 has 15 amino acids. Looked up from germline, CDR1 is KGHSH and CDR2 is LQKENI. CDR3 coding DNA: TGTGCCAGCTCACCACCGTGGGGAGTTACAGATACGCAGTATTTT. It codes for CASSPPWGVTDTQYF. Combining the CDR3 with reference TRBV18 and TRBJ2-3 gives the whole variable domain NAGVMQNPRHLVRRRGQEARLRCSPMKGHSHVYWYRQLPEEGLKFMVYLQKENIIDESGMPKERFSAEFPKEGPSILRIQQVVRGDSAAYFCASSPPWGVTDTQYFGPGTRLTVL.

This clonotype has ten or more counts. CDR3 DNA sequence: TGCGCCAGCAGTGTGGCCAGGGGGGCCCCTGGACCTGAAGCTTTCTTT. This codes for CASSVARGAPGPEAFF. The rearrangement links TRBV10-2 to TRBJ1-1, with TRBD1 matching 7 bases. V shed 4 bases and J 6 bases; nucleotides not matched to a gene: 14. This CDR3 spans 16 amino acids. Germline V gives CDR1 WSHSY, CDR2 SAAADI.

This CDR3 is CASSQASGRAGELFF. The CDR3 DNA reads TGCGCCAGCAGCCAAGCTAGCGGGAGAGCCGGGGAGCTGTTTTTT. The rearrangement joins TRBV4-3 to TRBJ2-2, with 10 nucleotides matching TRBD2. Germline V CDR1 and CDR2: LGHNA, YSLEER. This CDR3 contains 15 residues. V was clipped by 1 base and J by 6 bases; unmatched bases: 2.

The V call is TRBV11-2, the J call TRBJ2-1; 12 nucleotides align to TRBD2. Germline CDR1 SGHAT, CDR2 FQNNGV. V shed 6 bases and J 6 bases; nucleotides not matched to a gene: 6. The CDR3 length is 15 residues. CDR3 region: CASSRTSGITNEQFF. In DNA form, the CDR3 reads TGTGCCAGCAGTCGGACTAGCGGGATAACCAATGAGCAGTTCTTC.

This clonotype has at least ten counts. CDR3 DNA sequence: TGTGCCAGCAATTACCTACAGAATGAAGCTTTCTTT. It specifies CASNYLQNEAFF. V usage is TRBV2 and J usage is TRBJ1-1; D is ambiguous. Germline V gene sequence: CDR1 SNHLY, CDR2 FYNNEI. This CDR3 is 12 amino acids long. The V end was cut by 7 bases, the J end by 7 bases, with 13 bases between. Using reference TRBV2 and TRBJ1-1 for the parts outside the CDR3, the full variable domain is EPEVTQTPSHQVTQMGQEVILRCVPISNHLYFYWYRQILGQKVEFLVSFYNNEISEKSEIFDDQFSVERPDGSNFTLKIRSTKLEDSAMYFCASNYLQNEAFFGQGTRLTVV.

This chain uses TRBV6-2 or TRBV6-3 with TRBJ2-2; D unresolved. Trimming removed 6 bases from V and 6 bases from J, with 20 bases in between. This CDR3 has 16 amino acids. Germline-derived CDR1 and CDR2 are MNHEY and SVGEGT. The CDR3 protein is CASRSPSGLGSGELFF. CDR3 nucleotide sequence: TGTGCCAGCAGATCTCCCAGTGGGCTAGGGTCCGGGGAGCTGTTTTTT.

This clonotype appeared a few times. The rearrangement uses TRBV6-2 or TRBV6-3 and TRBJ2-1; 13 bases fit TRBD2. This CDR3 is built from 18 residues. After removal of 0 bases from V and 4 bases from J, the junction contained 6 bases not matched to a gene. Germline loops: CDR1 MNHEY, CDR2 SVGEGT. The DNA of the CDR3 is TGTGCCAGCAGTTACTCGCGTTGGACTAGCGGGAGTTACAATGAGCAGTTCTTC. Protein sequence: CASSYSRWTSGSYNEQFF.

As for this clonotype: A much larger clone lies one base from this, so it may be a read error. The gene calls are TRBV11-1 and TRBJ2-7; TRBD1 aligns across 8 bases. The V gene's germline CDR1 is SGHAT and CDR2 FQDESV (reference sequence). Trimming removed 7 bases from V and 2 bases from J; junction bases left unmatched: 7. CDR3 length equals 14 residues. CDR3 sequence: CASTPGQVPYEQYF. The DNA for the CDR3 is TGTGCCAGCACCCCGGGACAGGTACCCTACGAGCAGTACTTC.

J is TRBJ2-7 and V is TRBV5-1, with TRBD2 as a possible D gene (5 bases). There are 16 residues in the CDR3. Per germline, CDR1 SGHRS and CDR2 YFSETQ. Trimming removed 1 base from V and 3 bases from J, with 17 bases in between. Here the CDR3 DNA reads TGCGCCAGCAGCTTGTGGTTGGGAGTCGGTCTCTACGAGCAGTACTTC. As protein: CASSLWLGVGLYEQYF.

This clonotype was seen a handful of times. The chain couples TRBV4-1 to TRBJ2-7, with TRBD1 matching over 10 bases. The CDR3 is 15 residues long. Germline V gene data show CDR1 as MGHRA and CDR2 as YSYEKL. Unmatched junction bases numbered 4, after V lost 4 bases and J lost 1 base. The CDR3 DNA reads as TGCGCCAGCAGCCTACCGGGACAGGGGTCCTACGAGCAGTACTTC. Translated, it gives CASSLPGQGSYEQYF.

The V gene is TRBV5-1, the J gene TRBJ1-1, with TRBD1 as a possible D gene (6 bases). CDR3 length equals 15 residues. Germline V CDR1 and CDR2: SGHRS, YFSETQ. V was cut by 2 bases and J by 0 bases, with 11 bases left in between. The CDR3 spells CASSFGGQLNTEAFF. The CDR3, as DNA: TGCGCCAGCAGCTTTGGGGGGCAGCTGAACACTGAAGCTTTCTTT. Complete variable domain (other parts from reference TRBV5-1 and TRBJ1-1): KAGVTQTPRYLIKTRGQQVTLSCSPISGHRSVSWYQQTPGQGLQFLFEYFSETQRNKGNFPGRFSGRQFSNSRSEMNVSTLELGDSALYLCASSFGGQLNTEAFFGQGTRLTVV.

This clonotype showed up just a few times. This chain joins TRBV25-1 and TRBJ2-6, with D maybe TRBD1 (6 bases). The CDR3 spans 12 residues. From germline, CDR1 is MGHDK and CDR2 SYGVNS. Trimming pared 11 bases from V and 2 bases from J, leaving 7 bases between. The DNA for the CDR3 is TGTGCCGCAGGGGCTGGGGCCAACGTCCTGACTTTC. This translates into CAAGAGANVLTF.

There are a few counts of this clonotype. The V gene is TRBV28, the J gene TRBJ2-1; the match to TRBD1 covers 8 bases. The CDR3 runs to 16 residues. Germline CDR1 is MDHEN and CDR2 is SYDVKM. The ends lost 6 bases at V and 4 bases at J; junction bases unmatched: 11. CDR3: CASSPNTGGSYNEQFF. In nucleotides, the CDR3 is TGTGCCAGCAGCCCGAATACAGGGGGTTCTTACAATGAGCAGTTCTTC.

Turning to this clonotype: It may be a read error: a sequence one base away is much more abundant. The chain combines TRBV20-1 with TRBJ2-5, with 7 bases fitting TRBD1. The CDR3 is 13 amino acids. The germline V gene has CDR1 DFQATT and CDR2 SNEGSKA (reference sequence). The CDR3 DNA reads TGCAGTGCTTCTACAGGGGCCTGGGAGACCAAGTACTTC. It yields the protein CSASTGAWETKYF.

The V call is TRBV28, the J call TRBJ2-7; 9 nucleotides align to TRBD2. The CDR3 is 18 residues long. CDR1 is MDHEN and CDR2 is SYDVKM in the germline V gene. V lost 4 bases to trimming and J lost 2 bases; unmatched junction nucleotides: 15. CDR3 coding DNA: TGTGCCAGCAGTTCACCCGGGGCGGGAGGGCTACGTCCCTACGAGCAGTACTTC. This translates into CASSSPGAGGLRPYEQYF.

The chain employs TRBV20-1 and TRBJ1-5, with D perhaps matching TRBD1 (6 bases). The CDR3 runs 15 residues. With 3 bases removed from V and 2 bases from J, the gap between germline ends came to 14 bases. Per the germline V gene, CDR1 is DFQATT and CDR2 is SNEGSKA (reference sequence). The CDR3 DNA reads TGCAGTGCTAGTCTGGGGGCCGGGCGCAATCAGCCCCAGCATTTT. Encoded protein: CSASLGAGRNQPQHF.